A selection of T cell receptor beta chains follows, all from one sample in a study of blood T cell repertoires in COVID-19. Profiled with immunoSEQ multiplex PCR; TCRdb holds only in-frame clones, not every one. The sample shows approximately 70,000 clones, approximately 90% of them seen only once. Sequences were obtained from peripheral blood. The source of these receptors is an older woman with active COVID-19. The CDR3 runs from the conserved cysteine through the conserved F or W. D genes are given only for firm matches. The size of a clone is reported for some rows only, either as once, few or many, or as a class for expanded clones.

J gene	D gene	V gene	clone size	CDR3 DNA	CDR3 protein
TRBJ2-5	-	TRBV10-1	-	TGCGCCAGCAGTGAGTCCCCAGGAGAGACCCAGTACTTC	CASSESPGETQYF
TRBJ1-1	-	TRBV16	-	TGTGCCAGCAGCCAATCTCGGGGATCTGGAGCTTTCTTT	CASSQSRGSGAFF
TRBJ2-7	-	TRBV6-5	-	TGTGCCAGCCGCCGGGGTCCTTACGAGCAGTACTTC	CASRRGPYEQYF
TRBJ1-1	-	TRBV28	-	TGTGCCAGCAGTTCCCGAGCGACCCGTGAAGCTTTCTTT	CASSSRATREAFF
TRBJ1-1	-	TRBV9	-	TGTGCCAGCAGCAAACTCTCGGGGGTTGGGGCTTTCTTT	CASSKLSGVGAFF
TRBJ1-3	TRBD1	TRBV6-5	-	TGTGCCAGCAGTTATTACAGGGGGGCCGGAAACACCATATATTTT	CASSYYRGAGNTIYF
TRBJ1-1	TRBD1	TRBV11-2	-	TGTGCCAGCAGCTTAGCAGGGGGGAACACTGAAGCTTTCTTT	CASSLAGGNTEAFF
TRBJ2-5	TRBD1	TRBV7-9	-	TGTGCCAGCAGCTTCTGGACAGGGGAGCAAGAGACCCAGTACTTC	CASSFWTGEQETQYF
TRBJ2-1	-	TRBV7-6	-	TGTGCCAGCAGCTTAGCTCTCTCCGGCTACAATGAGCAGTTCTTC	CASSLALSGYNEQFF
TRBJ1-6	TRBD1	TRBV6-5	-	TGTGCCAGCAGTTACACGGACAGGGGAAATTCACCCCTCCACTTT	CASSYTDRGNSPLHF
TRBJ2-5	TRBD2	TRBV7-7	-	TGTGCCAGCAGCCCCAGCGGGACTCAAATGGGGACCCAGTACTTC	CASSPSGTQMGTQYF
TRBJ2-1	-	TRBV7-9	-	TGTGCCAGCAGCCCGCTAGCAGTCACCTACAATGAGCAGTTCTTC	CASSPLAVTYNEQFF
TRBJ2-5	TRBD1	TRBV6-5	-	TGTGCCAGCAGCCCCGGGACAGGGGGCGGTGAGACCCAGTACTTC	CASSPGTGGGETQYF
TRBJ2-1	TRBD2	TRBV19	-	TGTGCCAGTAGTATTACAGGGGCGGGAGGGAGGTTTAGGGTTGAGCAGTTCTTC	CASSITGAGGRFRVEQFF
TRBJ2-7	-	TRBV18	-	TGTGCCAGCTCACCTCCGGGGTACTACGAGCAGTACTTC	CASSPPGYYEQYF
TRBJ2-7	TRBD1	TRBV28	-	TGTGCCAGCAGTTTTAAGGGGGCGGTAAGCGAGCAGTACTTC	CASSFKGAVSEQYF
TRBJ1-5	TRBD1	TRBV30	-	TGTGCCTACCGAGACAGGGAGTCCCCTAATCAGCCCCAGCATTTT	CAYRDRESPNQPQHF
TRBJ2-6	TRBD1	TRBV2	-	TGTGCCAGCACCCTGGACAGGGGATTGGCTGGGGCCAACGTCCTGACTTTC	CASTLDRGLAGANVLTF
TRBJ2-6	-	TRBV27	-	TGTGCCAGCAGTACGGTCTCTGGGGCCAACGTCCTGACTTTC	CASSTVSGANVLTF
TRBJ2-3	-	TRBV5-8	-	TGTGCCAGCAGCTTCCGCGGGCTCGTAAAATCAGATACGCAGTATTTT	CASSFRGLVKSDTQYF
TRBJ1-1	-	TRBV6-5	-	TGTGCCAGCAGTTCCCCCAGCGGGGTCGCTTTCTTT	CASSSPSGVAFF
TRBJ2-1	-	TRBV6-5	once	TGTGCCACCCTAAAGACAGCAATATCCTACAATGAGCAGTTCTTC	CATLKTAISYNEQFF
TRBJ1-2	TRBD1	TRBV5-6	-	TGTGCCAGCAGCTTGGGACAGGGGGCGCGGGGCTATGGCTACACCTTC	CASSLGQGARGYGYTF
TRBJ1-1	-	TRBV10-3	-	TGTGCCATCAGTGAGTTTGGGGCCGAAGCTTTCTTT	CAISEFGAEAFF
TRBJ1-1	TRBD1	TRBV2	-	TGTGCCAGCAGGGAAAGGACAGGGGGCCGGACTGAAGCTTTCTTT	CASRERTGGRTEAFF
TRBJ2-4	-	TRBV19	-	TGTGCCAGTAGCCCGGGGGGCATAGCCAAAAACATTCAGTACTTC	CASSPGGIAKNIQYF
TRBJ2-7	TRBD1	TRBV15	-	TGTGCCACCAGCTTAAGGACAGGAACCTACGAGCAGTACTTC	CATSLRTGTYEQYF
TRBJ2-1	TRBD1	TRBV5-1	-	TGCGCCAGCAGCCCCGGACAGGTGGGCAATGAGCAGTTCTTC	CASSPGQVGNEQFF
TRBJ2-1	TRBD1	TRBV19	-	TGTGCCAGTAGTCCGTCCGGACAGGGCTATGAGCAGTTCTTC	CASSPSGQGYEQFF
TRBJ2-3	-	TRBV9	-	TGTGCCAGCAGCGTAGCTACGCGGACAGATACGCAGTATTTT	CASSVATRTDTQYF
TRBJ1-1	-	TRBV6-1	-	TGTGCCAGCAGTGAAATATCAGGGGCTGGGACTGAAGCTTTCTTT	CASSEISGAGTEAFF
TRBJ1-5	-	TRBV21-1	-	TGTGCCAGCAGCAAAAGAGAGGGAAGGGAGCAGAATCAGCCCCAGCATTTT	CASSKREGREQNQPQHF
TRBJ2-3	-	TRBV18	-	TGTGCCAGCTCCCTTCCGCTGCGGGATACGCAGTATTTT	CASSLPLRDTQYF